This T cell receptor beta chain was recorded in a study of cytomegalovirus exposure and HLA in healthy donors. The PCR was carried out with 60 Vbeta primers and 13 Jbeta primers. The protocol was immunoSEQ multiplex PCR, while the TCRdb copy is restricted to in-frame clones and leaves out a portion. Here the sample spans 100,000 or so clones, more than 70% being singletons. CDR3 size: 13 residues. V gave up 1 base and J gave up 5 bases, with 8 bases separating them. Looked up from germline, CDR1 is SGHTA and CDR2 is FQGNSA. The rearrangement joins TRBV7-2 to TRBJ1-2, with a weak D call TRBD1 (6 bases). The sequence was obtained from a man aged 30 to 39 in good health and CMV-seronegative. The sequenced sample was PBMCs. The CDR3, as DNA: TGTGCCAGCAGCTTAGATCAGGGGTATGGCTACACCTTC. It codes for CASSLDQGYGYTF.